This is a list of T cell receptor beta chains from one sample in a study of shared clonotypes between healthy human individuals. Method: immunoSEQ multiplex PCR; TCRdb's copy keeps in-frame clones and lacks some. The table records about 1,800,000 clones, around 96% of them present only once. Sequenced material: naive CD8+ T cells sorted from blood. The receptors stem from a young man in good health. CDR3s include the opening cysteine and the closing phenylalanine or tryptophan. A D gene is named only where the DNA matches it firmly. Not every row has a clone size; where given, it reads once, few, many or a size class.

j_call clone_size v_call d_call cdr3_nt cdr3_aa
TRBJ2-3 . TRBV2 TRBD1 TGTGCCAGCAGTTTTTGGGACAGGGGGCTAACTAGCACAGATACGCAGTATTTT CASSFWDRGLTSTDTQYF
TRBJ2-7 few TRBV4-1 TRBD1 TGCGCCAGCAGCCAAGTAGGGACAGGCCCCTACGAGCAGTACTTC CASSQVGTGPYEQYF
TRBJ2-7 . TRBV5-1 . TGCGCCAGCAGCTTAGAGGGGACCAACTACGAGCAGTACTTC CASSLEGTNYEQYF
TRBJ2-5 once TRBV2 TRBD2 TGTGCCAGCCATCACGGGACTAGCGGACCGATCGCGTTAGAGACCCAGTACTTC CASHHGTSGPIALETQYF
TRBJ2-3 . TRBV7-9 TRBD2 TGTGCCAGCAGCCCTCCCCGGGGGGGTAACACAGATACGCAGTATTTT CASSPPRGGNTDTQYF
TRBJ2-2 . TRBV19 TRBD2 TGTGCCACCTCCCCCGGACTAGCGACGAACACCGGGGAGCTGTTTTTT CATSPGLATNTGELFF
TRBJ2-7 . TRBV6-5 . TGTGCCAGCAGTTCCTTACAGCTTTACGAGCAGTACTTC CASSSLQLYEQYF
TRBJ1-1 . TRBV10-1 . TGCGCCAGCAGTGAGCCTGACACCAATGTAGGCACTGAAGCTTTCTTT CASSEPDTNVGTEAFF
TRBJ2-7 . TRBV2 TRBD2 TGTGCCAGCAGCGGACCGGGACTAGCGAGATACGAGCAGTACTTC CASSGPGLARYEQYF
TRBJ2-5 . TRBV28 . TGTGCCAGCAGTCCAACACCTCGACAGACGGAGACCCAGTACTTC CASSPTPRQTETQYF
TRBJ2-7 . TRBV2 TRBD2 TGTGCCACTGAGGGACTAGCGGAAAGCGAGCAGTACTTC CATEGLAESEQYF
TRBJ2-3 . TRBV5-6 . TGTGCCAGCAGCTTCAGTATGGGCGAAGTAGATACGCAGTATTTT CASSFSMGEVDTQYF
TRBJ2-5 . TRBV7-9 . TGTGCCAGCAGTATGTCCGAGGGGATACAAGAGACCCAGTACTTC CASSMSEGIQETQYF
TRBJ2-6 once TRBV5-1 . TGCGCCAGCAGCTTGTGGGAACACTCTGGGGCCAACGTCCTGACTTTC CASSLWEHSGANVLTF
TRBJ2-7 . TRBV6-5 . TGTGCCAGCAGTTTAGGACCCTTTGGAGCCTACGAGCAGTACTTC CASSLGPFGAYEQYF
TRBJ2-7 . TRBV6-1 TRBD1 TGTGCCAGCAGTGAAGGGGAAGGGACAGGTGATTACTACGAGCAGTACTTC CASSEGEGTGDYYEQYF
TRBJ2-1 . TRBV27 TRBD2 TGTGCCAGCAGTTGGGGAGCTAGCGGGATCTCCTACAATGAGCAGTTCTTC CASSWGASGISYNEQFF
TRBJ1-2 . TRBV5-6 . TGTGCCAGCAGCGACGGGGGAAGCAAGGATGGCTACACCTTC CASSDGGSKDGYTF
TRBJ2-1 . TRBV5-6 . TGTGCCACTCATCCTTTCCAACAGGGAGGAGATGAGCAGTTCTTC CATHPFQQGGDEQFF
TRBJ2-7 . TRBV11-2 TRBD2 TGTGCCAGCAGCCAAAGCGGGAGGAGTTACGAGCAGTACTTC CASSQSGRSYEQYF
TRBJ1-1 . TRBV11-3 . TGTGCCAGCAGCTTAGACCGGGGGACTGAAGCTTTCTTT CASSLDRGTEAFF
TRBJ2-7 . TRBV2 . TGTGCCACCAGAGACAGGACCTCCTACGAGCAGTACTTC CATRDRTSYEQYF
TRBJ1-6 . TRBV9 . TGTGCCAGCAGCGTAGAGGCGATCTCCTATAATTCACCCCTCCACTTT CASSVEAISYNSPLHF
TRBJ2-7 . TRBV7-9 . TGTGCCAGCAGCACAAGCTCCTACGAGCAGTACTTC CASSTSSYEQYF
TRBJ2-1 . TRBV7-2 TRBD2 TGTGCCAGCAGCTTAGACACTAGCGGGAGGTTTGAGCAGTTCTTC CASSLDTSGRFEQFF
TRBJ2-1 . TRBV6-4 TRBD2 TGTGCCAGCAGCCAGTTAGCGGGAGGACTAAATGAGCAGTTCTTC CASSQLAGGLNEQFF
TRBJ2-5 . TRBV10-2 . TGCGCCAGCAGTGGACGCTTGCGAGCAGGGCAAGAGACCCAGTACTTC CASSGRLRAGQETQYF
TRBJ2-3 . TRBV25-1 . TGTGCCAGCAGTGAACCCTTAGAGGGTGAGGCAGATACGCAGTATTTT CASSEPLEGEADTQYF
TRBJ1-1 . TRBV6-1 . TGTGCCAGCAGTGAATGGGGGGGGCTGGCCACTGAAGCTTTCTTT CASSEWGGLATEAFF
TRBJ2-7 once TRBV6-1 TRBD2 TGTGCCAGCAGTGAAGTCGAGACTAGCGGGCTCTACGAGCAGTACTTC CASSEVETSGLYEQYF
TRBJ2-3 once TRBV9 TRBD2 TGTGCCAGCAGCGGGTCACTAGCGGGGGGCGACACAGATACGCAGTATTTT CASSGSLAGGDTDTQYF